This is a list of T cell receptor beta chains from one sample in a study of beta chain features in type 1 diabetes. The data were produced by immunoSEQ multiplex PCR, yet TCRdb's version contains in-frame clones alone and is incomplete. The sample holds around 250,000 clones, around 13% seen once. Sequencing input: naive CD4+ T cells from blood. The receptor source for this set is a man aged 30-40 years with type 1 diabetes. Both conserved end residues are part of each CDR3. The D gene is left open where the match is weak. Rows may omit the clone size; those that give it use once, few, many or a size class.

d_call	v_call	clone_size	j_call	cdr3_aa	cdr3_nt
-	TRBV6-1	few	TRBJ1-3	CASSRLSSGNTIYF	TGTGCCAGCAGCCGCCTGAGCTCTGGAAACACCATATATTTT
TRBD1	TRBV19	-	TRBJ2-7	CASSPDRVGQYF	TGTGCCAGTAGCCCGGACAGGGTAGGGCAGTACTTC
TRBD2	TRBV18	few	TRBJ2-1	CASSPSSGRSSYNEQFF	TGTGCCAGCTCACCATCTAGCGGTAGGAGCTCCTACAATGAGCAGTTCTTC
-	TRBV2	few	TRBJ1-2	CASDGGWGGYTF	TGTGCCAGCGATGGGGGCTGGGGAGGCTACACCTTC
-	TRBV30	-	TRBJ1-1	CAWKRGLNTEAFF	TGTGCCTGGAAAAGGGGATTAAACACTGAAGCTTTCTTT
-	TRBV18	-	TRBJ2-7	CASSPPGAPYEQYF	TGTGCCAGCTCACCACCGGGGGCCCCCTACGAGCAGTACTTC
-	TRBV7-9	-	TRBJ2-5	CASSQGGVQETQYF	TGTGCCAGCAGCCAAGGGGGGGTCCAAGAGACCCAGTACTTC
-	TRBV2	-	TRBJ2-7	CASSESWRNLYEQYF	TGTGCCAGCAGTGAAAGCTGGCGGAACCTCTACGAGCAGTACTTC
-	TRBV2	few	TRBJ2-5	CASSEALSGQETQYF	TGTGCCAGCAGTGAAGCCCTTAGCGGCCAAGAGACCCAGTACTTC
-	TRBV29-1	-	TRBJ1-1	CSVEGREAFF	TGCAGCGTTGAGGGCAGGGAAGCTTTCTTT
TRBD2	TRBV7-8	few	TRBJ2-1	CASLAGEYNEQFF	TGTGCCAGCCTAGCGGGGGAATACAATGAGCAGTTCTTC
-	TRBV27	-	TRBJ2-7	CASSSLVRYEQYF	TGTGCCAGCAGTTCCCTCGTGCGGTACGAGCAGTACTTC
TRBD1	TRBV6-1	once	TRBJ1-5	CASRGTGGQPQHF	TGTGCCAGCAGAGGGACAGGGGGACAGCCCCAGCATTTT
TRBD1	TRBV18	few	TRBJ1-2	CASSTYDRVRGYTF	TGTGCCAGCTCAACCTATGACAGGGTGCGGGGCTACACCTTC
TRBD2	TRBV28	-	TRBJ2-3	CASSPGLAGGMGTQYF	TGTGCCAGCAGTCCGGGACTAGCGGGGGGAATGGGTACGCAGTATTTT